This T cell receptor (beta chain) was captured by sequencing in a study of blood T cell repertoires in COVID-19. Method: immunoSEQ multiplex PCR; TCRdb's copy keeps in-frame clones and lacks some. The table lists 230,000 or so clones, roughly 76% of them singletons. CDR3 size: 12 residues. V was pared by 4 bases and J by 11 bases, with 3 bases of the junction left unmatched. The germline CDR1 and CDR2 sequences are SGHNT and YYREEE (reference sequence). Sequenced sample: peripheral blood. The rearrangement links TRBV5-4 to TRBJ1-5, with 10 bases fitting TRBD1. The receptor was isolated from an elderly woman with COVID-19, enrolled during active disease. This chain's CDR3 is CASSRGQGAQHF. In nucleotides, the CDR3 is TGTGCCAGCAGCCGTGGACAGGGGGCCCAGCATTTT.